A single sample gave rise to the 14 T cell receptor beta chains below, sequenced in a study of T cell clones after liver transplantation. Produced via immunoSEQ multiplex PCR; TCRdb's table is partial and in-frame only. The repertoire holds about 5,600 clones, with 25% to 35% as singletons. These receptors are not linked to any known antigen. Sequencing of dividing CFSE-low cells from the MLR defined alloreactive TCRbeta sequences. The source material was CD4+ T cells from cultured PBMCs. The receptors shown here come from a human patient who received a liver transplant. The graft donor may account for some of the T cells.

Within the sample, this clone is large. This specimen includes other DNA sequences encoding the same CDR3. The V call is TRBV6-6, the J call TRBJ2-7, with TRBD2 matching 7 bases. CDR1 and CDR2 from the germline V gene are MNHNY and SVGAGI (reference sequence). The CDR3 is made up of 14 amino acids. The ends lost 7 bases at V and 10 bases at J; junction bases unmatched: 16. CDR3 DNA: TGTGCCAGCACCCTAGGGCTAGCGGCCCTGGATCAGTACTTC. Translated: CASTLGLAALDQYF.

The genes are TRBV10-1 and TRBJ2-3; D might be TRBD1 (6 bases). Germline V lookup: CDR1 WNHNN, CDR2 SYGVQD (reference sequence). The CDR3 spans 15 residues. Trimming shortened V by 4 bases and J by 1 base, and 12 bases separated the two germline ends. CDR3 in amino acids: CASSANRAGTDTQYF. CDR3 nucleotide sequence: TGCGCCAGCAGTGCCAACAGGGCCGGCACAGATACGCAGTATTTT.

The chain combines TRBV4-2 with TRBJ2-6, with D possibly being TRBD1 or TRBD2 (5 bases each). CDR1 and CDR2 (germline): LGHNA, YNFKEQ. Trimming shortened V by 5 bases and J by 4 bases, and 12 bases separated the two germline ends. The CDR3 length is 15 residues. CDR3 nucleotide sequence: TGTGCCAGCAGCTTAGAGGGGACCGGGGCCAACGTCCTGACTTTC. This translates into CASSLEGTGANVLTF.

This clone was counted between two and nine times. This chain links TRBV21-1 with TRBJ2-3. TRBV21-1 is a recognized pseudogene. The CDR3 runs to 12 residues. The CDR3 region has the DNA TGTGCCAGCAGAGGCCGCACTGATACGCAGTATTTT. Residues: CASRGRTDTQYF.

This clone was detected a few times. The chain couples TRBV4-2 to TRBJ2-7; the D gene is possibly TRBD2 (6 bases). Looked up from germline, CDR1 is LGHNA and CDR2 is YNFKEQ. This CDR3 has 13 residues. The V end was cut by 5 bases, the J end by 7 bases, with 15 bases between. Here the CDR3 reads CASSFGGRREQYF. As DNA, the CDR3 is TGTGCCAGCAGCTTCGGGGGTCGGCGGGAGCAGTACTTC.

This clone was counted only a few times. The genes are TRBV5-4 and TRBJ1-6; D remains unclear. CDR3 size: 16 residues. Trimming removed 0 bases from V and 8 bases from J, with 15 bases in between. The germline V gene encodes CDR1 SGHNT and CDR2 YYREEE (reference sequence). Here the CDR3 DNA reads TGTGCCAGCAGCTTGGAAGGCGGGGTGAGACATTCACCCCTCCACTTT. It specifies CASSLEGGVRHSPLHF. The whole variable domain, filled in from reference TRBV5-4 and TRBJ1-6, reads ETGVTQSPTHLIKTRGQQVTLRCSSQSGHNTVSWYQQALGQGPQFIFQYYREEENGRGNFPPRFSGLQFPNYSSELNVNALELDDSALYLCASSLEGGVRHSPLHFGNGTRLTVT.

Judged by abundance, this clone is large. The rearrangement joins TRBV7-2 to TRBJ1-5, with no clear D. Trimming shortened V by 5 bases and J by 9 bases, and 17 bases separated the two germline ends. The CDR3 sequence is 14 residues long. Germline V gives CDR1 SGHTA, CDR2 FQGNSA. As DNA, the CDR3 is TGTGCCAGCAGCCCCGAACCTCGGGCGCGGCCCCAGCATTTT. Translation: CASSPEPRARPQHF.

This sequence joins TRBV6-5 and TRBJ2-2; 8 bases match TRBD2. The germline V gene encodes CDR1 MNHEY and CDR2 SVGAGI. Trimming at V came to 6 bases and at J to 1 base, leaving 4 bases not matched to a gene. This CDR3 has 15 residues. CDR3 sequence (DNA): TGTGCCAGCAGGGCAGCGGGAGTGAACACCGGGGAGCTGTTTTTT. Amino acids: CASRAAGVNTGELFF.

The chain couples TRBV6-1 to TRBJ2-5, with a tentative D call TRBD1 (6 bases). This CDR3 region has 11 residues. CDR1 is MNHNS and CDR2 is SASEGT in the germline V gene. V lost 5 bases and J 14 bases, leaving 15 bases between the germline ends. CDR3 DNA: TGTGCCAGCAGTTTCGCGTGGGGGCGTTACTTC. As protein: CASSFAWGRYF.

CDR3 protein: CASSKRQAYEQYF. In DNA form, the CDR3 reads TGTGCCAGCAGTAAAAGACAGGCCTACGAGCAGTACTTC. The gene calls are TRBV6-6 and TRBJ2-7; D perhaps matches TRBD1 (6 bases). This CDR3 region has 13 residues. V was cut by 5 bases and J by 2 bases, with 10 bases left in between. Germline V gene sequence: CDR1 MNHNY, CDR2 SVGAGI (reference sequence).

This clone was seen more than once but under ten times. The chain links TRBV11-3 to TRBJ1-3; D not resolved. Trimming took 5 bases from V and 4 from J, leaving 15 bases between them. CDR1 and CDR2 from the germline V gene are SGHNT and YENEEA. CDR3 length: 15 residues. CDR3 protein: CASSLTFTGGNTIYF. The CDR3 nucleotides are TGTGCCAGCAGCCTCACATTTACCGGGGGAAACACCATATATTTT.

V and J are TRBV30 and TRBJ2-1, with D hard to call. Trimming removed 1 base at V and 6 bases at J, with 13 bases between. The germline V gene has CDR1 GTSNPN and CDR2 SVGIG (reference sequence). The CDR3 extends over 14 amino acids. This CDR3 is CAWSAPPATNEQFF. Here the CDR3 DNA reads TGTGCCTGGAGTGCCCCCCCAGCGACCAATGAGCAGTTCTTC.

The rearrangement uses TRBV7-2 and TRBJ2-3; TRBD1 matches at 9 bases. J was trimmed by 6 bases and V by 8 bases; bases with no gene match: 6. The CDR3 spans 13 residues. Germline assignment: CDR1 SGHTA and CDR2 FQGNSA. The CDR3 is CASGDRVVDTQYF. The CDR3 bases are TGTGCCAGCGGGGACAGGGTGGTTGATACGCAGTATTTT.

This rearrangement joins TRBV6-6 to TRBJ1-5; perhaps TRBD1 as D (5 bases). The CDR3 is 13 amino acids. Germline V gene lookup returns CDR1 MNHNY and CDR2 SVGAGI (reference sequence). Trimming cost V 4 bases and J 5 bases, with 9 bases left between them. DNA of the CDR3: TGTGCCAGCAGTTCGGGGGTGTATCAGCCCCAGCATTTT. Protein product: CASSSGVYQPQHF.